This section outlines one T cell receptor beta chain sequence together with its context. The antigen is unknown. TCRdb's copy holds only in-frame clones and misses some; the assay was immunoSEQ multiplex PCR. Here the sample spans about 150,000 clones, 90% to 95% being singletons. V lost 4 bases and J lost 7, with 9 bases in between. Germline CDR1 and CDR2: SGDLS and YYNGEE. This CDR3 comprises 12 residues. The data were obtained in a study of T cell responses to AZD1222 COVID-19 vaccine. Notes on the study in general: White British people made up most donors, females outnumbered males, and clonal diversity was possibly underestimated.

This receptor was identified in an adult in good health. The chain recombines TRBV9 with TRBJ1-5; D gene unclear. The specimen comprised peripheral blood, sampled on day 0 of AZD1222 vaccination. The CDR3 sequence: CASSSTGQPQHF. As DNA, the CDR3 is TGTGCCAGCAGCAGTACGGGGCAGCCCCAGCATTTT.